This entry lists 12 T cell receptor beta chains sequenced from one sample in a study of OX40 agonist ivuxolimab in advanced cancers. Clones were sequenced by immunoSEQ multiplex PCR, and TCRdb holds only the in-frame ones, with some missing. This table holds tens of thousands of clones, roughly 87% found once. The sample in question was CD4+ or CD8+ T cells sorted from blood, obtained in a trial of the OX40 agonist ivuxolimab. The source is an adult with an advanced solid tumor such as melanoma, head and neck, liver or kidney cancer.

The rearrangement uses TRBV21-1 and TRBJ2-3; TRBD2 was called by the table and not checked on the DNA. TRBV21-1 counts as a pseudogene. The CDR3 totals 16 residues. This chain's CDR3 is CASSKGLAGGTDTQYF. For the CDR3, the DNA is TGTGCCAGCAGCAAAGGGCTGGCGGGAGGAACAGATACGCAGTATTTT.

This clone showed up just a few times. The rearrangement joins TRBV5-4 to TRBJ2-5; weak D call: TRBD2 (6 bases). The CDR3 length is 15 residues. CDR1 SGHNT and CDR2 YYREEE come from the germline V gene (reference sequence). V was cut by 2 bases and J by 1 base, with 12 bases left in between. The CDR3 nucleotides read TGTGCCAGCAGCTTACGGCGGGGACGCCAAGAGACCCAGTACTTC. Translating it yields CASSLRRGRQETQYF.

V usage is TRBV6-5 and J usage is TRBJ2-7; TRBD2 is a possible D gene (7 bases). Germline V gene sequence: CDR1 MNHEY, CDR2 SVGAGI. Trimming cost V 8 bases and J 7 bases, with 18 bases left between them. The CDR3 sequence is 13 residues long. The CDR3 DNA reads TGTGCCAGCCAGGAGGGGGGGAGAGGTGAGCAGTACTTC. The encoded protein is CASQEGGRGEQYF.

This clone was observed once. Written as DNA, the CDR3 is TGTGCCAGCAGAGCAACGGGAGAATGGTCGGAGACCCAGTACTTC. Its translation is CASRATGEWSETQYF. The chain combines TRBV6-6 with TRBJ2-5; D possibly corresponds to TRBD2 (6 bases). There are 15 residues in the CDR3. The germline CDR1 and CDR2 sequences are MNHNY and SVGAGI (reference sequence). Trimming shortened V by 6 bases and J by 5 bases, and 19 bases separated the two germline ends.

The gene calls are TRBV18 and TRBJ1-1; possibly TRBD1 for D (5 bases). V lost 2 bases to trimming and J lost 6 bases, with 10 bases between them. The CDR3 is made up of 13 amino acids. Per the germline V gene, CDR1 is KGHSH and CDR2 is LQKENI. CDR3: CASSPNGDAEAFF. The CDR3 region has the DNA TGTGCCAGCTCACCAAATGGGGACGCTGAAGCTTTCTTT.

This chain connects TRBV18 to TRBJ2-7, with 9 bases lining up with TRBD1. CDR3 length: 14 residues. CDR1 is KGHSH and CDR2 is LQKENI in the germline V gene. V lost 2 bases to trimming and J lost 4 bases; unmatched junction nucleotides: 3. The CDR3 here is CASSPKGQGYEQYF. The CDR3 region has the DNA TGTGCCAGCTCACCAAAAGGACAGGGGTACGAGCAGTACTTC.

For this clone: This may come from a read error, since a much larger clone is one base off. The V and J genes are TRBV5-6 and TRBJ1-2, with unresolved D. The CDR3 runs to 11 residues. CDR1 and CDR2 from the germline V gene are SGHDT and YYEEEE. Trimming took 3 bases from V and 3 from J, leaving 3 bases between them. As DNA, the CDR3 is TGTGCCAGCAGCTCCTACTATGGCTACACCTTC. As protein: CASSSYYGYTF.

The chain joins TRBV4-3 to TRBJ2-1, with 8 bases aligning to TRBD2. CDR1 and CDR2 from the germline V gene are LGHNA and YSLEER. V lost 2 bases, J lost 1 base, and 1 base stayed unmatched. The CDR3 has 15 residues. This chain's CDR3 is CASSQTSGSYNEQFF. The DNA of the CDR3 is TGCGCCAGCAGCCAAACTAGCGGTTCCTACAATGAGCAGTTCTTC.

This clone was found once. This chain joins TRBV4-1 and TRBJ2-1, with 13 bases fitting TRBD2. CDR1 and CDR2 (germline): MGHRA, YSYEKL. The CDR3 has 18 amino acids. V was clipped by 0 bases and J by 10 bases; unmatched bases: 12. In nucleotides, the CDR3 is TGCGCCAGCAGCCAAGATCTTTTCGGACTAGCGGGAGCAAGCGAGCAGTTCTTC. Its protein is CASSQDLFGLAGASEQFF.

CDR3 nucleotides: TGTGCCAGCAGCGTAAGTCCCGGCTTCACAGATACGCAGTATTTT. Its protein is CASSVSPGFTDTQYF. The V gene is TRBV9, the J gene TRBJ2-3; D unresolved. The V end lost 1 base, the J end lost 2 bases, and 11 bases lay between the germline ends. Germline V lookup: CDR1 SGDLS, CDR2 YYNGEE. The CDR3 has 15 amino acids.

The V gene is TRBV28, the J gene TRBJ1-3; D remains ambiguous. V was pared by 0 bases and J by 0 bases, with 9 bases between. Germline lookup yields CDR1 MDHEN and CDR2 SYDVKM. The CDR3 extends over 16 amino acids. The CDR3 DNA reads as TGTGCCAGCAGTTTATGGGGTCCCCCCTCTGGAAACACCATATATTTT. Amino acid sequence: CASSLWGPPSGNTIYF.

The CDR3 region has the DNA TGTGCCAGCAGCGCCGGACTAGCGGGAGCTGGGCTCTCCTACAATGAGCAGTTCTTC. Protein product: CASSAGLAGAGLSYNEQFF. This rearrangement joins TRBV5-6 to TRBJ2-1; 13 bases line up with TRBD2. The CDR3 length is 19 residues. V was pared by 4 bases and J by 0 bases, with 10 bases of the junction left unmatched. Germline CDR1 and CDR2: SGHDT and YYEEEE.